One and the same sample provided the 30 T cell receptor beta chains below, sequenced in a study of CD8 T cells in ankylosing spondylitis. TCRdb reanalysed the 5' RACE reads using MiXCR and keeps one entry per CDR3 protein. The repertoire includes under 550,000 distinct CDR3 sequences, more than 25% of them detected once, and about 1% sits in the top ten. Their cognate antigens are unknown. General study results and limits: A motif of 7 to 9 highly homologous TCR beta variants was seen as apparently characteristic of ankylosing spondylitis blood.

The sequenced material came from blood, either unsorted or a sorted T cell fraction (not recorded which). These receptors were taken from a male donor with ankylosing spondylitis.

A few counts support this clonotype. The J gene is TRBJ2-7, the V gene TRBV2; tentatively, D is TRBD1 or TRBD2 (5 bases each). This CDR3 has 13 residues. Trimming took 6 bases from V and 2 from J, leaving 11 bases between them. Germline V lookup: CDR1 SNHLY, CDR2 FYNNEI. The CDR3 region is CASSGDGTYEQYV. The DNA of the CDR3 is TGTGCCAGCAGCGGGGACGGAACCTACGAGCAGTACGTC.

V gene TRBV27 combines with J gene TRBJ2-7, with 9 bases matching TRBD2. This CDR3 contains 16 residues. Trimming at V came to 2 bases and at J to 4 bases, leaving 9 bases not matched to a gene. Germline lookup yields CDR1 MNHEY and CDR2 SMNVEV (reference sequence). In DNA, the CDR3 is TGTGCCAGCAGTTTAAATAGACTAGCGGTAGCGTACGAGCAGTACTTC. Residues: CASSLNRLAVAYEQYF.

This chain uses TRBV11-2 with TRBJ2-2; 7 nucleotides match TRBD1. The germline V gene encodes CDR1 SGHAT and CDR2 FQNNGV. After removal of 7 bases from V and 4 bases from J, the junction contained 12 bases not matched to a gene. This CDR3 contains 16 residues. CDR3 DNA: TGTGCCAGCAACCCATACAGGGGCGGTGGCACCGGGGAGCTGTTTTTT. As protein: CASNPYRGGGTGELFF.

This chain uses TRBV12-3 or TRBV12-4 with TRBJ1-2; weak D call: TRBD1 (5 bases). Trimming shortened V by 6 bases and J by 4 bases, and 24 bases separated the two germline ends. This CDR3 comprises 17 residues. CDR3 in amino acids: CASSPRAGKLGFYGYTF. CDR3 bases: TGTGCCAGCAGCCCCCGGGCAGGGAAGTTGGGGTTCTATGGCTACACCTTC.

Here the CDR3 reads CASSYGLGGDRNEKLFF. The DNA for the CDR3 is TGTGCCAGCAGCTATGGCCTGGGGGGGGACCGTAATGAAAAACTGTTTTTT. This sequence joins TRBV5-5 and TRBJ1-4, with a weak D call TRBD1 (5 bases). The V gene lost 3 bases and the J gene lost 4 bases, with 19 bases spanning the gap. This CDR3 is 17 amino acids long. Germline CDR1 SGHKS, CDR2 YYEKEE (reference sequence).

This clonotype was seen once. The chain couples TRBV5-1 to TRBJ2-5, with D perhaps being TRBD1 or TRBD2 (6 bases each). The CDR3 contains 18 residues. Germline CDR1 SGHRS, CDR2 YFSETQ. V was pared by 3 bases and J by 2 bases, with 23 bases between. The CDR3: CASSWTPQERRGQETQYF. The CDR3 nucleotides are TGCGCCAGCAGCTGGACGCCCCAGGAGCGGAGGGGGCAAGAGACCCAGTACTTC.

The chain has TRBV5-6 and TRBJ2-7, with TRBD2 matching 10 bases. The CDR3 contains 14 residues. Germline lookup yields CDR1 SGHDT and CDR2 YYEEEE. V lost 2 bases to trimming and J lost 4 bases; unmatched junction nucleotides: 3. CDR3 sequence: CASSFALAGYEQYV. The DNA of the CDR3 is TGTGCCAGCAGCTTTGCACTAGCGGGGTACGAGCAGTACGTC.

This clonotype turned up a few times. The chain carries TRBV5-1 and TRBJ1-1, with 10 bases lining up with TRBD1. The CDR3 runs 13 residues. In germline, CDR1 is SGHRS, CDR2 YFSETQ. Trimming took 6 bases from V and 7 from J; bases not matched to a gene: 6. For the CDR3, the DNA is TGCGCCAGCAACCCGGGACAGGGGAGTGAAGCTTTCTTT. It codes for CASNPGQGSEAFF.

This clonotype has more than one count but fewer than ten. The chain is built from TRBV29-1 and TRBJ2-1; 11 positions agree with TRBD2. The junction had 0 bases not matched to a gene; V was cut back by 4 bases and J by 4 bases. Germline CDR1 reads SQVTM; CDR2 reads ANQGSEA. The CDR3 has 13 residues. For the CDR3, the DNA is TGCAGCGTTGTAGCGGGAGGGTACAATGAGCAGTTCTTC. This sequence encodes CSVVAGGYNEQFF.

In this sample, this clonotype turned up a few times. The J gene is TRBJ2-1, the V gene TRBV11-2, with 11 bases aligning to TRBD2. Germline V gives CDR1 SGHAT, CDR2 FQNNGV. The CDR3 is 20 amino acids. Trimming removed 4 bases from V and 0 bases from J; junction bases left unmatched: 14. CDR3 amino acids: CASSSSGTSGGGGSYNEQFF. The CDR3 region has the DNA TGTGCCAGCAGCTCCTCCGGGACTAGCGGAGGGGGGGGCTCCTACAATGAGCAGTTCTTC.

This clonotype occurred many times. This CDR3 is CAISGQGANEQYF. The CDR3 nucleotides read TGTGCCATCAGTGGGCAGGGGGCCAACGAGCAGTACTTC. The chain couples TRBV10-3 to TRBJ2-7; 8 nucleotides line up with TRBD1. J gave up 5 bases and V 4 bases, and 4 bases lay outside the gene matches. Germline values: CDR1 ENHRY, CDR2 SYGVKD. The length of the CDR3 is 13 residues.

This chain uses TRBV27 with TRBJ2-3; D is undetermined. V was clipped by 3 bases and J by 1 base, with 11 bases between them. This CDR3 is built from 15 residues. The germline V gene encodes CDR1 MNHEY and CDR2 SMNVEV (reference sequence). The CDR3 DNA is TGTGCCAGCAGTTTTAACTATGGGGGCACAGATACGCAGTATTTT. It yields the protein CASSFNYGGTDTQYF.

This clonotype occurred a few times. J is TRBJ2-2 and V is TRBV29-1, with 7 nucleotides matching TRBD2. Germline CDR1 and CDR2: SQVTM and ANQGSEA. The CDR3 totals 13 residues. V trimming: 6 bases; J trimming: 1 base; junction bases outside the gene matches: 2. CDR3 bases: TGCAGCGTCGGACTAGGGAACACCGGGGAGCTGTTTTTT. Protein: CSVGLGNTGELFF.

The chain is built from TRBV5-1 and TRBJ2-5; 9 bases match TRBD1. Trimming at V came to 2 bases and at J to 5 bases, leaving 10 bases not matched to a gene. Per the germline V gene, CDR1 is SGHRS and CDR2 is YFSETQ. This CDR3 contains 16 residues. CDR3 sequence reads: CASSLMTGGLLETQYF. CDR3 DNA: TGCGCCAGCAGCTTAATGACAGGGGGTCTTTTGGAGACCCAGTACTTC. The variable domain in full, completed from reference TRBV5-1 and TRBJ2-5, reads KAGVTQTPRYLIKTRGQQVTLSCSPISGHRSVSWYQQTPGQGLQFLFEYFSETQRNKGNFPGRFSGRQFSNSRSEMNVSTLELGDSALYLCASSLMTGGLLETQYFGPGTRLLVL.

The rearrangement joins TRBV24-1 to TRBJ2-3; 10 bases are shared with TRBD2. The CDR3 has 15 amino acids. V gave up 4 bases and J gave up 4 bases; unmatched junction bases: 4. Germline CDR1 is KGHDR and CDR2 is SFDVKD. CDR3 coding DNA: TGTGCCACCAGTGACCCGGGGACTAGCGCAGATACGCAGTATTTT. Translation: CATSDPGTSADTQYF.

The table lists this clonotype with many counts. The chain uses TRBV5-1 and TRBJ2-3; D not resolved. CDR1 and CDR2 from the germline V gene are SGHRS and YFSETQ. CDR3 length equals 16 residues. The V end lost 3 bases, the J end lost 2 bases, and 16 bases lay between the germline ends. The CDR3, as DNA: TGCGCCAGCAGCTATGGTTCGACGGCCACCACAGATACGCAGTATTTT. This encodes CASSYGSTATTDTQYF. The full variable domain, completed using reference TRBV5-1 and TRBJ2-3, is KAGVTQTPRYLIKTRGQQVTLSCSPISGHRSVSWYQQTPGQGLQFLFEYFSETQRNKGNFPGRFSGRQFSNSRSEMNVSTLELGDSALYLCASSYGSTATTDTQYFGPGTRLTVL.

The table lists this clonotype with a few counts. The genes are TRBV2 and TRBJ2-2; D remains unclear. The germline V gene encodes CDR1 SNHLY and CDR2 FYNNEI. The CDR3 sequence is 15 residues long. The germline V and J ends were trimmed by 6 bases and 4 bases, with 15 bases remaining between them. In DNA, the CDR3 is TGTGCCAGCAGGGCAGGAACCTCGGGCACCGGGGAGCTGTTTTTT. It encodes CASRAGTSGTGELFF.

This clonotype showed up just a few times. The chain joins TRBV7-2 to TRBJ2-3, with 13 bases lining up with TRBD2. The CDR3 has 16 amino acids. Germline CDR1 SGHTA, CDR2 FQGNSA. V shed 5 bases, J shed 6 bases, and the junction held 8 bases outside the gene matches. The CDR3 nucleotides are TGTGCCAGCAGCGCGCGACTAGCGGGAGGATTGGATACGCAGTATTTT. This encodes CASSARLAGGLDTQYF.

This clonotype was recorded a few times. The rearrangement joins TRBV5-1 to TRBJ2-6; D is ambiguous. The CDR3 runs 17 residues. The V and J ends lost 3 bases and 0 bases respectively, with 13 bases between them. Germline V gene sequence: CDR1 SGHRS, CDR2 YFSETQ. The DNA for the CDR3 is TGCGCCAGCAGCTCTACCACCCAGAGCTCTGGGGCCAACGTCCTGACTTTC. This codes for CASSSTTQSSGANVLTF.

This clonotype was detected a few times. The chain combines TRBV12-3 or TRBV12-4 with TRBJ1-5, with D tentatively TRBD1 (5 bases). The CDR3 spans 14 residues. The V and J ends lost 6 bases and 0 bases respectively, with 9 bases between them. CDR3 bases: TGTGCCAGCAGCCGACAGCTTAGCAATCAGCCCCAGCATTTT. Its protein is CASSRQLSNQPQHF.

The CDR3 sequence is CASSLNSRGNSPLHF. CDR3 coding DNA: TGTGCCAGCAGTTTAAACTCCCGCGGGAATTCACCCCTCCACTTT. J is TRBJ1-6 and V is TRBV12-3 or TRBV12-4; D is ambiguous. There are 15 residues in the CDR3. Trimming removed 2 bases from V and 7 bases from J, with 12 bases in between.

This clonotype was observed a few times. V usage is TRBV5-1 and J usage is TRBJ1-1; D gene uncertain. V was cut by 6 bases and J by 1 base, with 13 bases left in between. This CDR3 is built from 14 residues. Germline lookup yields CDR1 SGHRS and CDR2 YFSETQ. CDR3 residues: CASKRWMENTEAFF. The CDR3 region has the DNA TGCGCCAGCAAACGGTGGATGGAGAACACTGAAGCTTTCTTT.

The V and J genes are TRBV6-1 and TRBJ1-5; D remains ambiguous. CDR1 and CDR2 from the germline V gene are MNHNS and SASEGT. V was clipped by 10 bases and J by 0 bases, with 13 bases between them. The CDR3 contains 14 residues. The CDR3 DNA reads TGTGCCACCAAGAAAGGATATAGCAATCAGCCCCAGCATTTT. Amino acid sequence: CATKKGYSNQPQHF.

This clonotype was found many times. CDR3 DNA: TGTGCCACCAGTGATGACAGGGAGAACACCGGGGAGCTGTTTTTT. Its translation is CATSDDRENTGELFF. J is TRBJ2-2 and V is TRBV24-1, with 7 bases that match TRBD1. Germline loops: CDR1 KGHDR, CDR2 SFDVKD. The CDR3 is made up of 15 amino acids. V lost 3 bases to trimming and J lost 1 base; unmatched junction nucleotides: 1.

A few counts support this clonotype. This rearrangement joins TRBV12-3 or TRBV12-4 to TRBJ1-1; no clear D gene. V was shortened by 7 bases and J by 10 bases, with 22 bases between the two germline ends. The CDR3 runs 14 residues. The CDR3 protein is CASTIRQSRGAAFF. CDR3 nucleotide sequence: TGTGCCAGCACCATCCGGCAGTCCCGTGGCGCAGCTTTCTTT.

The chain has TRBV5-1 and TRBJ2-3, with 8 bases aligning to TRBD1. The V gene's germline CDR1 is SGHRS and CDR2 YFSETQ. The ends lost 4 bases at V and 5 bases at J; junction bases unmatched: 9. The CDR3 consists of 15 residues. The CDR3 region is CASSRPDRVGDTQYF. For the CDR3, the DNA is TGCGCCAGCAGCCGCCCGGACAGGGTTGGAGATACGCAGTATTTT.

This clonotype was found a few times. The DNA for the CDR3 is TGTGCCAGCAGTCCCCCGGGCTTTAGCTCTGGGGCCAACGTCCTGACTTTC. This encodes CASSPPGFSSGANVLTF. The chain joins TRBV2 to TRBJ2-6; D gene uncertain. Germline loops: CDR1 SNHLY, CDR2 FYNNEI. The CDR3 totals 17 residues. V lost 5 bases to trimming and J lost 0 bases, with 14 bases between them.

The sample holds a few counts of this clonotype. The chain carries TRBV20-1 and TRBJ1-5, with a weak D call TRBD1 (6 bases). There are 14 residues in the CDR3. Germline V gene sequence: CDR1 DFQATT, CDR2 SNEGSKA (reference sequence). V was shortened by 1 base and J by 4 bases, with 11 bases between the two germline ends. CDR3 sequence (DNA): TGCAGTGCTAGAGCCGACAGGACTAATCAGCCCCAGCATTTT. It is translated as CSARADRTNQPQHF.

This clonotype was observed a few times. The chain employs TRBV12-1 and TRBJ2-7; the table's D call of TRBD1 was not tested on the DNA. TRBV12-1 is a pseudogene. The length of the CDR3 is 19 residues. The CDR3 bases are TGTGCCAGCAGCCAGGGCTTTACCCAAACCGGGACAGTCGAGGGGGAGCAGTACTTC. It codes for CASSQGFTQTGTVEGEQYF.

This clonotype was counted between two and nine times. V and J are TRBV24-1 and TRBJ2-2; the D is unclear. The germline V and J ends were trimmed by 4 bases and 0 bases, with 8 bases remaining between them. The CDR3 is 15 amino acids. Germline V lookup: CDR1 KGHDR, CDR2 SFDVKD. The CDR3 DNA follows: TGTGCCACCAGTGACCCGACACCGAACACCGGGGAGCTGTTTTTT. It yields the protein CATSDPTPNTGELFF.